This record concerns one TCR beta chain sequence. What it recognizes is unknown. This table comes from immunoSEQ multiplex PCR, and its TCRdb copy is limited to in-frame clones, with some not included. The sample records more than 300,000 clones, approximately 90% being singletons. This record belongs to a study of Ad26.COV2.S vaccination and SARS-CoV-2 variants. Broader study findings: People who got the vaccine had more spike-specific TCR breadth than people who got placebo. Breadth, reportedly substantial, characterized the spike-specific CD8+ and CD4+ T cell responses after vaccination.

Treatment meaning: 15 to 20 received Ad26.COV2.S at low or high dose, single or two shots; 5 received placebo; per-sample allocation not given. Sampling happened 63 days after the first vaccine or placebo injection. The vaccine antigen was prefusion-stabilized Wuhan SARS-CoV-2 spike. Sequenced here: peripheral blood, sampled in a trial of Ad26.COV2.S vaccine versus placebo. The sequence was collected from a person aged 18-60 years who received the Ad26.COV2.S COVID-19 vaccine or a placebo.

The chain's CDR3 is CASSLVSGGTDTQYF. In DNA, the CDR3 is TGCGCCAGCAGCTTGGTGTCGGGAGGCACAGATACGCAGTATTTT. The genes are TRBV5-1 and TRBJ2-3; D possibly corresponds to TRBD2 (6 bases). Germline CDR1 is SGHRS and CDR2 is YFSETQ. The CDR3 extends over 15 amino acids. V lost 0 bases and J lost 1, with 9 bases in between.